These T cell receptor beta chains were read from a single sample in a study of shared clonotypes between healthy human individuals. Data came from immunoSEQ multiplex PCR; TCRdb stores just in-frame clones and leaves some out. Here the sample spans almost 700,000 clones, 92% being singletons. Sequencing input: naive CD8+ T cells sorted from blood. The origin of the receptors is a man under 40 in good health. Both conserved end residues are part of each CDR3. Each record gives: J gene, V gene, clone size, CDR3 protein. The size of a clone is reported for some rows only, either as once, few or many, or as a class for expanded clones.

j_call: TRBJ2-2
v_call: TRBV5-8
clone_size: -
cdr3_aa: CASRTIPNTGELFF

j_call: TRBJ2-2
v_call: TRBV6-4
clone_size: -
cdr3_aa: CASSPGQGNTGELFF

j_call: TRBJ1-4
v_call: TRBV15
clone_size: -
cdr3_aa: CATSGGVGATNEKLFF

j_call: TRBJ1-1
v_call: TRBV21-1
clone_size: -
cdr3_aa: CARGRGRTEAFF

j_call: TRBJ2-7
v_call: TRBV28
clone_size: once
cdr3_aa: CASSLSFGTSDSYEQYF

j_call: TRBJ1-2
v_call: TRBV10-3
clone_size: -
cdr3_aa: CAISEGDPGSVTHLYGYTF

j_call: TRBJ2-3
v_call: TRBV5-6
clone_size: -
cdr3_aa: CASSPATSGKDTQYF

j_call: TRBJ1-3
v_call: TRBV7-6
clone_size: -
cdr3_aa: CASSSRDSGNTIYF

j_call: TRBJ2-1
v_call: TRBV27
clone_size: -
cdr3_aa: CASSPGTSGKREQFF

j_call: TRBJ2-7
v_call: TRBV7-3
clone_size: -
cdr3_aa: CASSLKTGQDHEQYF

j_call: TRBJ2-2
v_call: TRBV14
clone_size: -
cdr3_aa: CASSQPRRGELFF

j_call: TRBJ2-3
v_call: TRBV2
clone_size: -
cdr3_aa: CASSVDPGEDTQYF

j_call: TRBJ2-3
v_call: TRBV10-1
clone_size: -
cdr3_aa: CASSETTSGSTDTQYF

j_call: TRBJ1-3
v_call: TRBV6-5
clone_size: -
cdr3_aa: CASSTRNTIYF

j_call: TRBJ2-3
v_call: TRBV27
clone_size: -
cdr3_aa: CASSPTSGRTDTQYF

j_call: TRBJ1-4
v_call: TRBV9
clone_size: -
cdr3_aa: CASTQGVATNEKLFF

j_call: TRBJ2-1
v_call: TRBV7-9
clone_size: -
cdr3_aa: CASSLGPTPAYNEQFF

j_call: TRBJ2-5
v_call: TRBV29-1
clone_size: -
cdr3_aa: CSVNLAGTGETQYF

j_call: TRBJ2-1
v_call: TRBV19
clone_size: -
cdr3_aa: CASTPSFTRNNEQFF

j_call: TRBJ2-1
v_call: TRBV6-5
clone_size: -
cdr3_aa: CASSYVEPYNEQFF

j_call: TRBJ2-1
v_call: TRBV29-1
clone_size: -
cdr3_aa: CSSHSGVADEQFF

j_call: TRBJ1-1
v_call: TRBV27
clone_size: once
cdr3_aa: CASSYGSGDTEAFF

j_call: TRBJ2-7
v_call: TRBV10-3
clone_size: -
cdr3_aa: CAIRPNSYEQYF

j_call: TRBJ2-2
v_call: TRBV29-1
clone_size: -
cdr3_aa: CSVLTGDTGELFF

j_call: TRBJ2-1
v_call: TRBV5-1
clone_size: -
cdr3_aa: CASSFFPNEQFF

j_call: TRBJ1-2
v_call: TRBV7-2
clone_size: -
cdr3_aa: CASSSSGLPYGYTF

j_call: TRBJ2-2
v_call: TRBV11-2
clone_size: -
cdr3_aa: CARNGPDSLRELFF

j_call: TRBJ1-2
v_call: TRBV19
clone_size: -
cdr3_aa: CASSITDTSYGYTF

j_call: TRBJ1-1
v_call: TRBV6-4
clone_size: -
cdr3_aa: CASSLGQEYEAFF

j_call: TRBJ2-7
v_call: TRBV4-1
clone_size: -
cdr3_aa: CASSQGFGERGEQYF

j_call: TRBJ2-7
v_call: TRBV19
clone_size: -
cdr3_aa: CASSIGPGNPYEQYF